This record concerns one T cell receptor beta chain sequence. Its antigen is still unknown. These data belong to a study of T cell responses to AZD1222 COVID-19 vaccine. General observations from the study: Donors were largely white British and mainly female; clonal diversity was possibly underestimated. The study reported that nearly half of spike-specific TCRs target unmutated variant regions. Spike was spanned by vaccine-associated CD4 TCRs, with dominance at 160-218 and 743-854. A rise in Spike-specific TCR breadth and depth followed two AZD1222 doses.

Profiled with immunoSEQ multiplex PCR; TCRdb holds only in-frame clones, not every one. The sample contains 45,000 to 65,000 clones, 80% to 90% of which appear only once. The receptor's source is an adult in good health. Sequences were derived from peripheral blood, sampled on day 0 of AZD1222 vaccination.

The CDR3 DNA follows: TGTGCCAGCAGAGGGGAGGCCGGGGAGCTGTTTTTT. This translates into CASRGEAGELFF. The V call is TRBV6-5, the J call TRBJ2-2; D perhaps matches TRBD2 (6 bases). The CDR3 has 12 residues. The germline V gene has CDR1 MNHEY and CDR2 SVGAGI. The V end lost 6 bases, the J end lost 6 bases, and 8 bases lay between the germline ends.